The T cell receptor beta chain under discussion was sequenced for a study of control samples from healthy donors and cancer patients. Data came from immunoSEQ multiplex PCR; TCRdb stores just in-frame clones and leaves some out. The sample has 85,000 to 110,000 clones; about 89% are singletons. The sequencing input was PBMCs. The sequence derives from a man aged 55 to 70 with lung cancer.

In DNA form, the CDR3 reads TGTGCCAGCAGTTACTCGAATGTGGGAGGTGGCTACACCTTC. It is translated as CASSYSNVGGGYTF. The V call is TRBV6-5, the J call TRBJ1-2; D gene ambiguous. CDR3 length: 14 amino acids. V was trimmed by 0 bases and J by 7 bases, leaving 12 bases between them. Germline-derived CDR1 and CDR2 are MNHEY and SVGAGI.